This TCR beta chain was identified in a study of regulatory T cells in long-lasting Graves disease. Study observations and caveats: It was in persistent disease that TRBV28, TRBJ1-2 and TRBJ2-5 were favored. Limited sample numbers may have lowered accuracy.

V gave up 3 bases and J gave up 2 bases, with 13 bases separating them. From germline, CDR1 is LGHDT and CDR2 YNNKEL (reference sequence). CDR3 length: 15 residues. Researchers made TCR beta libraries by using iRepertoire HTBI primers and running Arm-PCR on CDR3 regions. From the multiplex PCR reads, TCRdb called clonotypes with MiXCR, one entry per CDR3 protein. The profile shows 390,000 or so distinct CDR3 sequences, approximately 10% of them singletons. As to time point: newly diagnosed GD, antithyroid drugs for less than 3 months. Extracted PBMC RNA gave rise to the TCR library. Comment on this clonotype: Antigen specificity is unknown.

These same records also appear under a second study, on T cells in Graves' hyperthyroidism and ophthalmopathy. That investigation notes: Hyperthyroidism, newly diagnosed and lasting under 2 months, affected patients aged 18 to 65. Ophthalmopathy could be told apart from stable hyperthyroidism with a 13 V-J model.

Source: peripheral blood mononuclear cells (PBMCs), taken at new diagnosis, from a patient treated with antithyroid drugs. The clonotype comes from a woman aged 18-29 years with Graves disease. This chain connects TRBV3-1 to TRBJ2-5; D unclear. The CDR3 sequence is CASSQRSGFQETQYF. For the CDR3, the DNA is TGTGCCAGCAGCCAGAGATCCGGGTTTCAAGAGACCCAGTACTTC.